This is a list of T cell receptor beta chains from one sample in a study of blood T cell repertoires in COVID-19. Data came from immunoSEQ multiplex PCR; TCRdb stores just in-frame clones and leaves some out. The sample includes 220,000 or so clones, 65% to 85% of them seen just once. The sequencing sample was made of peripheral blood. These receptors came from a woman aged 55-69 years with acute or convalescent COVID-19. The CDR3 runs from the conserved cysteine through the conserved F or W. Fields, in order: V gene, J gene, D gene, clone size, CDR3 DNA, CDR3 protein. D genes are given only for firm matches. Expanded clones get a size class; other rows say once, few or many, or leave the size out.

>TRBV4-1|TRBJ1-1|.|.
TGCGCCAGCAGCCAAGCCCGACCCAGGGGAACTGAAGCTTTCTTT
CASSQARPRGTEAFF
>TRBV3-1/TRBV3-2|TRBJ1-2|.|.
TGTGCCAGCAGCCAATTGGCCTCATTCGGCTACACCTTC
CASSQLASFGYTF
>TRBV28|TRBJ2-7|TRBD1|.
TGTGCCAGCAGTTCTCCATCGACAGGGGTCCGCTACGAGCAGTACTTC
CASSSPSTGVRYEQYF
>TRBV6-5|TRBJ2-3|TRBD1|few
TGTGCCAGCGGGGTCTCGGGACAGAGCACAGATACGCAGTATTTT
CASGVSGQSTDTQYF
>TRBV29-1|TRBJ1-1|TRBD1|.
TGCAGCGTTGACGGGAGGCAACAGGGGGCCCCAAGGTACACTGAAGCTTTCTTT
CSVDGRQQGAPRYTEAFF
>TRBV9|TRBJ1-2|.|.
TGTGCCAGCAGCGGGTTGGAGACCGGCTACACCTTC
CASSGLETGYTF
>TRBV29-1|TRBJ1-2|TRBD1|.
TGCAGCGTTGAAGATCCGTCAGGGACAGTGAGGGGGTACGAATATGGCTACACCTTC
CSVEDPSGTVRGYEYGYTF
>TRBV12-3/TRBV12-4|TRBJ1-5|.|.
TGTGCCAGCACCACGGGGGTTAATCAGCCCCAGCATTTT
CASTTGVNQPQHF
>TRBV5-4|TRBJ1-2|TRBD1|once
TGTGCCAGCAGCTCCTTTGACAGGGGGATCGGCTACACCTTC
CASSSFDRGIGYTF
>TRBV12-3/TRBV12-4|TRBJ1-2|.|once
TGTGCCAGCAGTTTAAACCCGAGAAGTGGCTACACCTTC
CASSLNPRSGYTF
>TRBV6-6|TRBJ1-1|TRBD1|.
TGTGCCACCCGGGCCTACGGGACAGGGAAGGGCACTGAAGCTTTCTTT
CATRAYGTGKGTEAFF
>TRBV5-1|TRBJ2-1|.|.
TGCGCCAGCAGCTTGATCCAGGGCTACAATGAGCAGTTCTTC
CASSLIQGYNEQFF
>TRBV7-9|TRBJ2-5|.|.
TGTGCCAGCAGCTGGACAGCACAAGAGACCCAGTACTTC
CASSWTAQETQYF
>TRBV19|TRBJ1-2|TRBD1|.
TGTGCCAGTAGAAGGACAGGTGGAGGCTACACCTTC
CASRRTGGGYTF
>TRBV11-2|TRBJ2-7|TRBD1|.
TGTGCCAGCAGCGTCCTTACAGGGGCATTATCCTACGAGCAGTACTTC
CASSVLTGALSYEQYF
>TRBV24-1|TRBJ2-7|TRBD1|.
TGTGCCACCAGTGATTCCGGACGGGACAGGTTCTACGAGCAGTACTTC
CATSDSGRDRFYEQYF
>TRBV6-1|TRBJ1-2|.|.
TGTGCCAGCAGTGACATGCTACGCTATGGCTACACCTTC
CASSDMLRYGYTF
>TRBV28|TRBJ2-3|.|.
TGTGCCAGCAGTTTTTTAGCGTTAGATACGCAGTATTTT
CASSFLALDTQYF
>TRBV28|TRBJ2-7|TRBD1|.
TGTGCCAGCCACCGGGGACAGGGTTACGAGCAGTACTTC
CASHRGQGYEQYF
>TRBV12-3/TRBV12-4|TRBJ1-5|TRBD1|.
TGTGCCAGCAGGGACAGGAGCAATCAGCCCCAGCATTTT
CASRDRSNQPQHF
>TRBV6-1|TRBJ2-2|.|few
TGTGCCAGCAGTGAAATATCCCCCGGGGAGCTGTTTTTT
CASSEISPGELFF
>TRBV29-1|TRBJ1-4|.|.
TGCAGCGTTGACATGGGAGTTGAAAAACTGTTTTTT
CSVDMGVEKLFF
>TRBV7-6|TRBJ1-2|TRBD1|.
TGTGCCAGCAGCCCCCGACCGGGACAGGGGAACTATGGCTACACCTTC
CASSPRPGQGNYGYTF
>TRBV3-1/TRBV3-2|TRBJ1-2|.|.
TGTGCCAGCAGTCTCCTAGGGGATGGCTACACCTTC
CASSLLGDGYTF
>TRBV11-2|TRBJ1-2|TRBD1|once
TGTGCCAGCAGCTTGGGGACAGGGAGATCTAACTATGGCTACACCTTC
CASSLGTGRSNYGYTF
>TRBV19|TRBJ1-4|.|.
TGTGCCAGTAGTATACGACAACCTAACCCTCTTGCAACTAATGAAAAACTGTTTTTT
CASSIRQPNPLATNEKLFF
>TRBV7-2|TRBJ2-7|.|.
TGTGCCAGCAGCTTAGCGGGCTCCAGAAGCTCCTACGAGCAGTACTTC
CASSLAGSRSSYEQYF